This TCR beta chain is from a study of blood T cell repertoires in COVID-19. At the level of the study: Researchers got acute and convalescent COVID-19 samples from the United States, Italy and Spain. From T cells, B-cell-depleted T cells, or PBMCs came the material, which was cDNA or gDNA.

Worth noting for this clone: The identical CDR3 is also encoded by other nucleotide sequences in the sample.

Generated by immunoSEQ multiplex PCR, the TCRdb table keeps only in-frame clones and is missing some. Among more than 110,000 clones listed, more than 60% were seen once. CDR1 is SGHTA, CDR2 FQGNSA, per germline. This CDR3 contains 15 residues. The V segment lost 5 bases and the J segment 2 bases; nucleotides outside the gene matches: 4. This TCR derives from a woman aged 45-65 years with active or convalescent COVID-19. The source material was peripheral blood. The chain is built from TRBV7-2 and TRBJ1-4, with TRBD1 matching over 8 bases. The CDR3 spells CASSPDRGTNEKLFF. The CDR3 DNA follows: TGTGCCAGCAGCCCAGACAGGGGCACTAATGAAAAACTGTTTTTT.